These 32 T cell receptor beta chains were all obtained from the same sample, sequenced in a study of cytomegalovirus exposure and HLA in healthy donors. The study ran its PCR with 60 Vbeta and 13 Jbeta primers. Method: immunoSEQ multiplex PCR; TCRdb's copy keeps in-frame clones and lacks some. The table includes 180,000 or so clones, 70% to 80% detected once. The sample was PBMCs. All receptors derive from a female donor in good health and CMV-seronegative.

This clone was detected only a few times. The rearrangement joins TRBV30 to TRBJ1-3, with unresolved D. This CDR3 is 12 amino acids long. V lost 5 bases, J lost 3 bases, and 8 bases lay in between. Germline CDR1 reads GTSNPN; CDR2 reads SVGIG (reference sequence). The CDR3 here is CAWDSGGNTIYF. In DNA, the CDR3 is TGTGCCTGGGATTCAGGTGGAAACACCATATATTTT.

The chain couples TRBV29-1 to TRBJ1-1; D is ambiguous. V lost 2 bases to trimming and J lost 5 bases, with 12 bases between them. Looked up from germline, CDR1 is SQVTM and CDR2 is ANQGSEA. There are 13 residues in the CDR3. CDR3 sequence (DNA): TGCAGCGTTGAACAGGCGGGGTGGACTGAAGCTTTCTTT. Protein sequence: CSVEQAGWTEAFF. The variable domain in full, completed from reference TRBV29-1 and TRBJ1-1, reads SAVISQKPSRDICQRGTSLTIQCQVDSQVTMMFWYRQQPGQSLTLIATANQGSEATYESGFVIDKFPISRPNLTFSTLTVSNMSPEDSSIYLCSVEQAGWTEAFFGQGTRLTVV.

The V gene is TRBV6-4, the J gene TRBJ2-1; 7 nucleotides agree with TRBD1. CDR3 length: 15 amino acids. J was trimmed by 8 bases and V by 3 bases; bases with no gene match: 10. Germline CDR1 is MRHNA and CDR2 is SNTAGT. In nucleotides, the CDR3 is TGTGCCAGCAGTGAGACCTATTCCACAGGGGATGAGCAGTTCTTC. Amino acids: CASSETYSTGDEQFF.

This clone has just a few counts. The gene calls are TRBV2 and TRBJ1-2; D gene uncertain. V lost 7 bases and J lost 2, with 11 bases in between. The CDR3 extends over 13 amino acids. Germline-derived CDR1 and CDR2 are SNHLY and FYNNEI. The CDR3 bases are TGTGCCAGCACGGTCAGGCGAAACTATGGCTACACCTTC. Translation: CASTVRRNYGYTF.

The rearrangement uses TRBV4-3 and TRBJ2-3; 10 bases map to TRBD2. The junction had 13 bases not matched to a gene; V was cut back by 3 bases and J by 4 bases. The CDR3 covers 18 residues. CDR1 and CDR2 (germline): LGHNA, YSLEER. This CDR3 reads CASSHAQVGLARADTQYF. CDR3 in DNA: TGCGCCAGCAGCCATGCTCAAGTGGGACTAGCGCGAGCAGATACGCAGTATTTT.

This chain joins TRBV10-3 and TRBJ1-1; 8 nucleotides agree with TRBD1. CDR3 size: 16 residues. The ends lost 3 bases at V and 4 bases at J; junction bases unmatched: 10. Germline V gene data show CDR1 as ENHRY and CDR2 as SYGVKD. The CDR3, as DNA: TGTGCCATCAGTGATAGAACCAGGGACAGGCCCACTGAAGCTTTCTTT. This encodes CAISDRTRDRPTEAFF.

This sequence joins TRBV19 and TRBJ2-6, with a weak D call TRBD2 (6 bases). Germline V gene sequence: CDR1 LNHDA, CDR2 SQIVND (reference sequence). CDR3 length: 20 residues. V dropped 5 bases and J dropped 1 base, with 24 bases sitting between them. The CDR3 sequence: CASSLPPGRWTPSGANVLTF. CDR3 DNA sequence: TGTGCCAGTAGTCTCCCCCCTGGGAGGTGGACCCCTTCTGGGGCCAACGTCCTGACTTTC.

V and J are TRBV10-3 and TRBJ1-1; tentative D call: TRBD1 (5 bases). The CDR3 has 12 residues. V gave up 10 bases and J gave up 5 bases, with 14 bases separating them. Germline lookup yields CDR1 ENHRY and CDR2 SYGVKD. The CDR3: CATSRGRTEAFF. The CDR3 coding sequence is TGTGCCACCTCACGGGGGAGGACTGAAGCTTTCTTT.

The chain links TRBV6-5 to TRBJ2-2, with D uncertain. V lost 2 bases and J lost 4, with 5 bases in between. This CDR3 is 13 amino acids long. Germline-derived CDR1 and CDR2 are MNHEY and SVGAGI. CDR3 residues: CASSYRSTGELFF. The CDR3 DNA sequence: TGTGCCAGCAGTTACCGTTCCACCGGGGAGCTGTTTTTT.

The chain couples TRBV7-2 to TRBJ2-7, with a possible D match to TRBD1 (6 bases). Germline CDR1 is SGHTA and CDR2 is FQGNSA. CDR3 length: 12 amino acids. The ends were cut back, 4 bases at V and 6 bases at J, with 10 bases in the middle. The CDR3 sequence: CASSSFRGEQYF. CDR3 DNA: TGTGCCAGCAGCTCCTTCAGGGGCGAGCAGTACTTC.

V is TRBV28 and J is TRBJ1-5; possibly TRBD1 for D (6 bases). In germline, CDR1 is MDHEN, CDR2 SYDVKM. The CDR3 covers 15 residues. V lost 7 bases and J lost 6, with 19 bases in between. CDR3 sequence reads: CASTSTGMPSQPQHF. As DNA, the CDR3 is TGTGCCAGCACTTCCACAGGGATGCCTTCTCAGCCCCAGCATTTT.

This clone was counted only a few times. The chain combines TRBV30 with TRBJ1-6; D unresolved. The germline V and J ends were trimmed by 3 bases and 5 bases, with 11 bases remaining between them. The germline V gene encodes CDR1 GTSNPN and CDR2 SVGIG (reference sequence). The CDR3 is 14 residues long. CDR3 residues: CAWRGVGNNSPLHF. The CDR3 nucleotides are TGTGCCTGGAGGGGCGTAGGTAATAATTCACCCCTCCACTTT.

In DNA, the CDR3 is TGCGCCAGCAGCCAAGATCACAGATCCGATGGGGCCAACGTCCTGACTTTC. As protein: CASSQDHRSDGANVLTF. The gene calls are TRBV4-3 and TRBJ2-6; D is unclear. Trimming shortened V by 0 bases and J by 3 bases, and 12 bases separated the two germline ends. Germline CDR1 LGHNA, CDR2 YSLEER. This CDR3 spans 17 amino acids.

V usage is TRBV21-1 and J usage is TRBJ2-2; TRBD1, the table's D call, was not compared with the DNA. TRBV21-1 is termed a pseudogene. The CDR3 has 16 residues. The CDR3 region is CASSITRDKNTGELFF. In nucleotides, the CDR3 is TGTGCCAGCAGCATAACTCGGGACAAGAACACCGGGGAGCTGTTTTTT.

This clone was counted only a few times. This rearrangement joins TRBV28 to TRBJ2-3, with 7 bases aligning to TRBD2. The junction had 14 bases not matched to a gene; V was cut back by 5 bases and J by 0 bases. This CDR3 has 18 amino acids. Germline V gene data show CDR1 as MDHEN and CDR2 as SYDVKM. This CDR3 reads CASSPSGQNLFSTDTQYF. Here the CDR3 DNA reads TGTGCCAGCAGTCCTAGCGGCCAGAACCTCTTTAGCACAGATACGCAGTATTTT.

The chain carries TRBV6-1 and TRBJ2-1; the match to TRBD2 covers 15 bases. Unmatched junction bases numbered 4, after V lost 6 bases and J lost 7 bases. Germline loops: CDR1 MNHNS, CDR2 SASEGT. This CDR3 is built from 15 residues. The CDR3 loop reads CASRGGTSGGNEQFF. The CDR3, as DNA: TGTGCCAGCAGGGGAGGGACTAGCGGGGGGAATGAGCAGTTCTTC.

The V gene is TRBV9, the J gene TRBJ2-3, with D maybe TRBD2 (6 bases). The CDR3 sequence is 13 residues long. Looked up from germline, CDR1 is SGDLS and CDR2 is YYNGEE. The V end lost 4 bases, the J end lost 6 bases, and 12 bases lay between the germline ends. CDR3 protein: CASSTLAGDTQYF. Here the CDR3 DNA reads TGTGCCAGCAGCACACTAGCCGGGGATACGCAGTATTTT. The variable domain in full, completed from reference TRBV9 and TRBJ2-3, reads DSGVTQTPKHLITATGQRVTLRCSPRSGDLSVYWYQQSLDQGLQFLIQYYNGEERAKGNILERFSAQQFPDLHSELNLSSLELGDSALYFCASSTLAGDTQYFGPGTRLTVL.

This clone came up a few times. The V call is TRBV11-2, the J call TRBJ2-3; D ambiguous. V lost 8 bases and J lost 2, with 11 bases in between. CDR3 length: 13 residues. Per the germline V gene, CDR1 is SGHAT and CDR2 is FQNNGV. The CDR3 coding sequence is TGTGCCAGCGCTGGGCACGACACAGATACGCAGTATTTT. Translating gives CASAGHDTDTQYF. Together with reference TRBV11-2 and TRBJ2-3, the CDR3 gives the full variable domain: EAGVAQSPRYKIIEKRQSVAFWCNPISGHATLYWYQQILGQGPKLLIQFQNNGVVDDSQLPKDRFSAERLKGVDSTLKIQPAKLEDSAVYLCASAGHDTDTQYFGPGTRLTVL.

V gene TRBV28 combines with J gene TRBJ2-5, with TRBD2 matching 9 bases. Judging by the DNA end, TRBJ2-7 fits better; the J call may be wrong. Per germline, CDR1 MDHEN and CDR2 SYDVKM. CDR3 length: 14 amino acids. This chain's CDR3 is CASRGRLADREQYF. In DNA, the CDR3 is TGTGCCAGCAGGGGGCGACTAGCGGACCGCGAGCAGTACTTC.

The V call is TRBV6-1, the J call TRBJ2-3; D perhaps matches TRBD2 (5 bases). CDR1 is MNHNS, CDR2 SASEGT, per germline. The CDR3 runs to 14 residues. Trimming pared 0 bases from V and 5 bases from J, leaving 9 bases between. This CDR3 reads CASSEAGGRDTQYF. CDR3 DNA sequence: TGTGCCAGCAGTGAAGCTGGAGGTCGAGATACGCAGTATTTT.

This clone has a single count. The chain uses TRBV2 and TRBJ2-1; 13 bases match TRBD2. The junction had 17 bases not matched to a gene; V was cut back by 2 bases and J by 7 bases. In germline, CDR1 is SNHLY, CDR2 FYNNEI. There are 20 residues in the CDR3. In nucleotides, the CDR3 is TGTGCCAGCAGTGAAAGGGGGGCCGGGTCGACTAGCGGGAGGCAGAATGAGCAGTTCTTC. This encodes CASSERGAGSTSGRQNEQFF.

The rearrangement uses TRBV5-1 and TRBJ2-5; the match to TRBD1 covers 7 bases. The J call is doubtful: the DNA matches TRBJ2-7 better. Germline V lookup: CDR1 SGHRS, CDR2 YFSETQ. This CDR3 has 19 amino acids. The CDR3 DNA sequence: TGCGCCAGCAGCTCACTGGGACAGCGCGGCTATAGTGGTTCCTACGAGCAGTACTTC. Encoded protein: CASSSLGQRGYSGSYEQYF.

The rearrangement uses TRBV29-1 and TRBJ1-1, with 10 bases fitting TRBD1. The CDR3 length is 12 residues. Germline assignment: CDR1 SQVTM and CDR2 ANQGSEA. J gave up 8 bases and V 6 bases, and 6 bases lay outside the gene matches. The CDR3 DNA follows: TGCAGCGTGGCCGGGACAGGGGCGGAAGCTTTCTTT. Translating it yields CSVAGTGAEAFF.

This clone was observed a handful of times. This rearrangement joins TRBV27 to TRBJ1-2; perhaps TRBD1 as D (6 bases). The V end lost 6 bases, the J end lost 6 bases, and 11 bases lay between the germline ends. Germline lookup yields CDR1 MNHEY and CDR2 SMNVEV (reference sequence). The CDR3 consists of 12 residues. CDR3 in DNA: TGTGCCAGCAGAACCTACAGGGATGGCTACACCTTC. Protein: CASRTYRDGYTF.

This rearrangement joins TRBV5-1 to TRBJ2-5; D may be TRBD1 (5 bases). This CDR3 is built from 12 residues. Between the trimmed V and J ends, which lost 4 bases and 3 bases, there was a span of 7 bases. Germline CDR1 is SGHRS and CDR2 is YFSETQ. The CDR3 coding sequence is TGCGCCAGCAGCCCGACAGAAGAGACCCAGTACTTC. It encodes CASSPTEETQYF.

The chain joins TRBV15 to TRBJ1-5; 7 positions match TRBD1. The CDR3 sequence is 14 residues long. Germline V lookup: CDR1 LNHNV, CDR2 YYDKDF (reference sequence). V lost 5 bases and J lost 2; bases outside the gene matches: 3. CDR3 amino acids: CATSQGQGNQPQHF. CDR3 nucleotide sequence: TGTGCCACCAGCCAAGGACAGGGCAATCAGCCCCAGCATTTT.

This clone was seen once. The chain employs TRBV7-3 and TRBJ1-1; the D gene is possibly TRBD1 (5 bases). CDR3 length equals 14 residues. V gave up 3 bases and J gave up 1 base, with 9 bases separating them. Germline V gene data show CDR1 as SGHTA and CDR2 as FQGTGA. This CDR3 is CASSLQQANTEAFF. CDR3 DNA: TGTGCCAGCAGCTTGCAACAGGCGAACACTGAAGCTTTCTTT.

For the CDR3, the DNA is TGTGCCATCAGTGAGTCTGTCTACGAGCAGTACTTC. This sequence encodes CAISESVYEQYF. This chain connects TRBV10-3 to TRBJ2-5; D gene ambiguous. The end of the DNA fits TRBJ2-7 better, so the J call may be wrong. The CDR3 covers 12 residues. Germline V gene data show CDR1 as ENHRY and CDR2 as SYGVKD.

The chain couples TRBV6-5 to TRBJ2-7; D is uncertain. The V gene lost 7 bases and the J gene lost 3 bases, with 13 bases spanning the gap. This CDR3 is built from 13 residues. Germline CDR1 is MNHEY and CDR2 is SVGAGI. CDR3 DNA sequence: TGTGCCAGCACCCGGAGCATAGGCTACGAGCAGTACTTC. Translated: CASTRSIGYEQYF.

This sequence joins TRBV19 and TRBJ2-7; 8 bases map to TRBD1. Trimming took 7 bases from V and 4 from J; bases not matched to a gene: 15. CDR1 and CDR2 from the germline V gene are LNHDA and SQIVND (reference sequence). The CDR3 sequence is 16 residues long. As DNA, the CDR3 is TGTGCCAGTACCCTTCTGTCGGACAGGGCAAAATACGAGCAGTACTTC. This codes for CASTLLSDRAKYEQYF.

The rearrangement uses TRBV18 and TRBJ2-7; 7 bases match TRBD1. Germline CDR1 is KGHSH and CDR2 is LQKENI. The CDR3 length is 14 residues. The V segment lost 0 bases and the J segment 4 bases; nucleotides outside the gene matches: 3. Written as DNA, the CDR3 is TGTGCCAGCTCACCACCGTCACAGGGGTACGAGCAGTACTTC. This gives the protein CASSPPSQGYEQYF.

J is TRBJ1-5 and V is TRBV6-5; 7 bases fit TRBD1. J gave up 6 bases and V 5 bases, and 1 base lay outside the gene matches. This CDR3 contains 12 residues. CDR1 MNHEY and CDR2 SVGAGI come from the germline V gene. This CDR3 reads CASSNRGQPQHF. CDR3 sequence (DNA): TGTGCCAGCAGTAACAGGGGTCAGCCCCAGCATTTT.